A selection of T cell receptor beta chains follows, all from one sample in a study of beta chain features in type 1 diabetes. Data came from immunoSEQ multiplex PCR; TCRdb stores just in-frame clones and leaves some out. In the table there are about 360,000 clones, 10% to 15% of which are singletons. The material sequenced was naive CD4+ T cells from blood. These TCRs come from a woman younger than 30 with type 1 diabetes. CDR3s include the opening cysteine and the closing phenylalanine or tryptophan. Each record gives: CDR3 length, clone size, D gene, J gene, V gene, CDR3 DNA, CDR3 protein. The D gene is left open where the match is weak. Part of the rows lack a size; the others show once, few, many or a class for expanded clones.

15 few TRBD2 TRBJ2-5 TRBV5-4 TGTGCCAGCAGCTTGGTGGCGGGGGGAGAGGAGACCCAGTACTTC CASSLVAGGEETQYF
12 NA NA TRBJ2-1 TRBV7-9 TGTGCCAGCAGTTCTACGTACAATGAGCAGTTCTTC CASSSTYNEQFF
16 NA TRBD2 TRBJ2-1 TRBV19 TGTGCCAGTAGAGGTGAGCGGGAGGGGGCCTACAATGAGCAGTTCTTC CASRGEREGAYNEQFF
13 NA NA TRBJ2-5 TRBV5-6 TGTGCCAGCAGCTTGGGAGGCATAGAGACCCAGTACTTC CASSLGGIETQYF
14 NA TRBD1 TRBJ2-5 TRBV27 TGTGCCAGCAGTCTTGGACAGGGGGCAGAGACCCAGTACTTC CASSLGQGAETQYF
14 few NA TRBJ2-1 TRBV18 TGTGCCAGCTCACCAGACAACGGATACAATGAGCAGTTCTTC CASSPDNGYNEQFF
13 few NA TRBJ2-7 TRBV19 TGTGCCAGTAGTATGAGCCGATCCTACGAGCAGTACTTC CASSMSRSYEQYF
17 NA TRBD2 TRBJ2-3 TRBV9 TGTGCCAGCAGCGTAGGCTCGAAAGCGGGAGCGACAGATACGCAGTATTTT CASSVGSKAGATDTQYF
13 few NA TRBJ1-1 TRBV19 TGTGCCAGTAGTAGGACAGCGAACACTGAAGCTTTCTTT CASSRTANTEAFF
12 few NA TRBJ2-7 TRBV2 TGTGCCAGCAGTGAAGCAGGGGGCGAGCAGTACTTC CASSEAGGEQYF
15 few NA TRBJ1-2 TRBV5-1 TGCGCCAGCAGCTTGGAATCTTCGGAGTACTATGGCTACACCTTC CASSLESSEYYGYTF
15 NA NA TRBJ1-4 TRBV30 TGTGCCTGGAGTGTACTTGGACGGGGTAATGAAAAACTGTTTTTT CAWSVLGRGNEKLFF
15 NA TRBD2 TRBJ2-1 TRBV25-1 TGTGCCAGCAGTGAATGGACTAGCGGGAGGAATGAGCAGTTCTTC CASSEWTSGRNEQFF
16 few TRBD2 TRBJ2-7 TRBV7-9 TGTGCCAGCAGCTCCTCTAGCGGGGGCCCTACCTACGAGCAGTACTTC CASSSSSGGPTYEQYF
15 NA TRBD2 TRBJ2-3 TRBV29-1 TGCAGCGTTGAACGACTAGCGGGCGGTACAGATACGCAGTATTTT CSVERLAGGTDTQYF
14 NA TRBD1 TRBJ2-7 TRBV7-9 TGTGCCAGCAGCCTAACAGGGGGTTCTTCCGAGCAGTACTTC CASSLTGGSSEQYF
15 NA NA TRBJ2-2 TRBV5-1 TGCGCCAGCAGCTTGGAGAGGGAAAGCACCGGGGAGCTGTTTTTT CASSLERESTGELFF
13 NA NA TRBJ2-7 TRBV30 TGTGCCTGGAAAATATCCGGGACCTACGAGCAGTACTTC CAWKISGTYEQYF
14 few TRBD1 TRBJ2-4 TRBV6-1 TGTGCCAGCATTAATAAAGGGACAGCCTCAGTACAGTACTTC CASINKGTASVQYF
17 NA NA TRBJ2-3 TRBV7-9 TGTGCCAGCAGCGGTCTGGCGGGGCTTCACCCTGGGGATACGCAGTATTTT CASSGLAGLHPGDTQYF
14 NA TRBD1 TRBJ1-4 TRBV5-4 TGTGCCAGCAGCCCGACAGGGTCGGGCGAAAAACTGTTTTTT CASSPTGSGEKLFF
14 NA NA TRBJ1-1 TRBV30 TGTGCCTGGAGCCGACAGCTCATGAACACTGAAGCTTTCTTT CAWSRQLMNTEAFF
13 few NA TRBJ1-5 TRBV6-5 TGTGCCAGCAGTAGCGGGGGACGACAGCCCCAGCATTTT CASSSGGRQPQHF
15 few NA TRBJ2-3 TRBV5-1 TGCGCCAGCAGCTCCAGCACAGGGCTAACAGATACGCAGTATTTT CASSSSTGLTDTQYF
13 few NA TRBJ2-1 TRBV29-1 TGCAGCGTTCAGGACTTAAGCAATAGTGAGCAGTTCTTC CSVQDLSNSEQFF
13 NA NA TRBJ2-2 TRBV28 TGTGCCAGCAGTTCCCCAAACACCGGGGAGCTGTTTTTT CASSSPNTGELFF
13 few NA TRBJ2-5 TRBV18 TGTGCCAGCTCACCAACGGTCCAAGAGACCCAGTACTTC CASSPTVQETQYF
13 few NA TRBJ2-4 TRBV9 TGTGCCAGCAGCGTAGATGGGGGGGCCATTCAGTACTTC CASSVDGGAIQYF
12 few NA TRBJ1-1 TRBV30 TGTGCCTGGTCGAGGAGTTCAACTGAAGCTTTCTTT CAWSRSSTEAFF
14 NA NA TRBJ1-2 TRBV30 TGTGCCTGGAGTCGGCAGGGAGGGCTCTATGGCTACACCTTC CAWSRQGGLYGYTF
15 NA TRBD1 TRBJ1-3 TRBV2 TGTGCCAGCAACCCGCAGGGGGCCTCTGGAAACACCATATATTTT CASNPQGASGNTIYF
12 NA TRBD1 TRBJ1-1 TRBV2 TGTGCCAGCAGTGGACAGGGAGAAGGAGCTTTCTTT CASSGQGEGAFF
13 NA TRBD1 TRBJ2-7 TRBV29-1 TGCAGCGTAGAAACAGGGGGGCAGCGCGAGCAGTACTTC CSVETGGQREQYF
13 NA NA TRBJ2-5 TRBV25-1 TGTGCCAGCACCCCCCAGGGCCCAGAGACCCAGTACTTC CASTPQGPETQYF
14 few NA TRBJ2-1 TRBV7-9 TGTGCCAGCAGCTTAACAAGCTCCTACAATGAGCAGTTCTTC CASSLTSSYNEQFF
14 NA NA TRBJ2-3 TRBV27 TGTGCCAGCAGTTCGGGCAGGGAGGCAGATACGCAGTATTTT CASSSGREADTQYF
13 few NA TRBJ2-1 TRBV29-1 TGCAGCGTTGAAGTGACTAAAATGACTGAGCAGTTCTTC CSVEVTKMTEQFF
14 NA TRBD2 TRBJ2-7 TRBV29-1 TGCAGCGTTGAGCCTAGCGGTAATACCCTCGAGCAGTACTTC CSVEPSGNTLEQYF
14 NA TRBD1 TRBJ1-2 TRBV5-1 TGCGCCAGCAGCCTTGGGACAGGGCCGTATGGCTACACCTTC CASSLGTGPYGYTF
15 NA NA TRBJ2-4 TRBV7-2 TGTGCCAGCAGCCTCGGACAGTTAGCCAAAAACATTCAGTACTTC CASSLGQLAKNIQYF
15 few TRBD1 TRBJ2-7 TRBV4-3 TGCGCCAGCAGCCAAGGCTTGCAGGGGGCGGACGAGCAGTACTTC CASSQGLQGADEQYF
15 few TRBD2 TRBJ2-1 TRBV9 TGTGCCAGCAGCCCCGGGACTAGCGGCCTCAATGAGCAGTTCTTC CASSPGTSGLNEQFF
12 few TRBD1 TRBJ1-1 TRBV30 TGTGCCAGACAGGGGGGAGACACTGAAGCTTTCTTT CARQGGDTEAFF
15 NA TRBD1 TRBJ1-5 TRBV4-3 TGCGCCAGCAGCCAAGAAGGGACAGTGCGGCAGCCCCAGCATTTT CASSQEGTVRQPQHF
14 NA TRBD1 TRBJ2-5 TRBV7-2 TGTGCCAGCAGCCCCGGACAGGCCCAAGAGACCCAGTACTTC CASSPGQAQETQYF
16 few TRBD1 TRBJ2-2 TRBV25-1 TGTGCCAGCAGTGAATTGGGGACAGGAAACACCGGGGAGCTGTTTTTT CASSELGTGNTGELFF
13 few NA TRBJ1-2 TRBV5-6 TGTGCCAGCAGCCTGAAGCATAGGGGTGGCTACACCTTC CASSLKHRGGYTF
12 NA NA TRBJ2-7 TRBV10-3 TGTGCCATCAGTGAGAGCGGTTCCGAGCAGTACTTC CAISESGSEQYF
14 NA NA TRBJ1-1 TRBV5-6 TGTGCCAGCATCCTCCTGTCGGGGAACACTGAAGCTTTCTTT CASILLSGNTEAFF
14 NA TRBD1 TRBJ1-1 TRBV6-5 TGTGCCAGCAGTCTCCGGACAGGGGACACTGAAGCTTTCTTT CASSLRTGDTEAFF
12 NA NA TRBJ2-7 TRBV2 TGTGCCAGCAGCGTCGGTATTGGCGAGCAGTACTTC CASSVGIGEQYF
16 few TRBD2 TRBJ2-2 TRBV9 TGTGCCAGCAGAAGACTAGCAGATTCGAACACCGGGGAGCTGTTTTTT CASRRLADSNTGELFF
14 NA TRBD1 TRBJ2-3 TRBV19 TGTGCCAGTAGTATGACAGGGGGAGCAGATACGCAGTATTTT CASSMTGGADTQYF
13 few NA TRBJ1-5 TRBV6-4 TGTGCCAGCAGTGCGACCAGCGGGCAGCCCCAGCATTTT CASSATSGQPQHF
15 NA NA TRBJ2-7 TRBV18 TGTGCCAGCTCACCATCGGCAGGGGTCCCCTACGAGCAGTACTTC CASSPSAGVPYEQYF